What follows are 32 T cell receptor beta chains derived from one specimen sequenced in a study of blood T cells in healthy people across ages. A second about 7 to 12 cycle PCR used barcoded and J-beta primers. TCRdb processed the 5' RACE reads anew with MiXCR; each CDR3 protein has one entry. The repertoire holds about 1.4 million distinct CDR3 sequences, with 45% to 70% as singletons. The source material was blood. The source of these receptors is a man aged 18 to 29 in good health.

This clonotype appeared a few times. The chain combines TRBV30 with TRBJ2-3, with D possibly TRBD1 on 6 matching bases. The CDR3 covers 14 residues. V was shortened by 4 bases and J by 4 bases, with 15 bases between the two germline ends. From germline, CDR1 is GTSNPN and CDR2 SVGIG (reference sequence). The CDR3 reads CAWTRDTVADTQYF. The CDR3, as DNA: TGTGCCTGGACTAGGGACACGGTCGCAGATACGCAGTATTTT.

J is TRBJ2-4 and V is TRBV6-5; D remains ambiguous. The J call could be wrong; TRBJ2-7 is a better fit for the DNA end. The germline V gene encodes CDR1 MNHEY and CDR2 SVGAGI. The CDR3 totals 13 residues. CDR3 residues: CASRRMSDYEQYF. The CDR3, as DNA: TGTGCCAGCAGGCGCATGTCTGATTACGAGCAGTACTTC.

The chain uses TRBV7-2 and TRBJ2-5, with TRBD2 matching 9 bases. The CDR3 has 16 residues. Germline V gene sequence: CDR1 SGHTA, CDR2 FQGNSA. V shed 1 base and J 1 base; nucleotides not matched to a gene: 4. The CDR3 region is CASSLGSGGTQETQYF. The CDR3 DNA follows: TGTGCCAGCAGCTTAGGAAGCGGGGGGACCCAAGAGACCCAGTACTTC.

The V gene is TRBV4-2, the J gene TRBJ1-1; D call uncertain. Looked up from germline, CDR1 is LGHNA and CDR2 is YNFKEQ. Trimming took off 3 bases at V and 5 bases at J, with 16 bases between the two ends. This CDR3 spans 15 amino acids. Here the CDR3 DNA reads TGTGCCAGCAGCCAGATGGGAGGGATAGGGACTGAAGCTTTCTTT. This encodes CASSQMGGIGTEAFF.

The chain uses TRBV6-6 and TRBJ2-7, with 7 positions matching TRBD2. Germline V gene data show CDR1 as MNHNY and CDR2 as SVGAGI (reference sequence). Losses at the gene ends were 5 bases for V and 5 bases for J; bases not matched to a gene: 12. The CDR3 loop spans 15 amino acids. The CDR3 loop reads CASSNFGTTLDEQYF. The CDR3 DNA sequence: TGTGCCAGCAGTAATTTCGGGACTACTCTTGACGAGCAGTACTTC.

The V gene is TRBV27, the J gene TRBJ2-4, with D maybe TRBD1 (6 bases). Judging by the DNA end, TRBJ2-5 fits better; the J call may be wrong. Germline values: CDR1 MNHEY, CDR2 SMNVEV (reference sequence). The CDR3 has 15 amino acids. CDR3 region: CASSPSAGDGETQYF. CDR3 nucleotide sequence: TGTGCCAGCAGCCCTTCCGCAGGGGACGGCGAGACCCAGTACTTC.

The rearrangement links TRBV28 to TRBJ2-7, with a tentative D call TRBD2 (7 bases). Per germline, CDR1 MDHEN and CDR2 SYDVKM. With 5 bases removed from V and 3 bases from J, the gap between germline ends came to 29 bases. This CDR3 is built from 19 residues. CDR3 in DNA: TGTGCCAGCAGTACTCCTCACTCCACTAGTCGGCGGGGGCTCTACGAGCAGTACTTC. This codes for CASSTPHSTSRRGLYEQYF.

This clonotype was observed a few times. The genes are TRBV27 and TRBJ2-7, with D maybe TRBD2 (6 bases). Germline assignment: CDR1 MNHEY and CDR2 SMNVEV (reference sequence). Trimming removed 8 bases at V and 2 bases at J, with 7 bases between. The CDR3 length is 11 residues. The CDR3 DNA sequence: TGTGCCAGCGGCGGGACCTACGAGCAGTACTTC. It is translated as CASGGTYEQYF.

V usage is TRBV4-1 and J usage is TRBJ1-2, with 8 bases identical to TRBD1. From germline, CDR1 is MGHRA and CDR2 YSYEKL. This CDR3 contains 14 residues. V shed 1 base and J 7 bases; nucleotides not matched to a gene: 5. The CDR3 sequence: CASSQGTTGAGYTF. CDR3 sequence (DNA): TGCGCCAGCAGCCAAGGGACGACAGGGGCTGGCTACACCTTC.

The chain combines TRBV27 with TRBJ2-7; D perhaps matches TRBD2 (5 bases). The CDR3 consists of 14 residues. Germline V gives CDR1 MNHEY, CDR2 SMNVEV (reference sequence). The V end was cut by 5 bases, the J end by 1 base, with 12 bases between. In DNA, the CDR3 is TGTGCCAGCAGTCGCCGTGAGGGTTCCTACGAGCAGTACTTC. It yields the protein CASSRREGSYEQYF.

V usage is TRBV15 and J usage is TRBJ1-5, with D possibly TRBD1 on 5 matching bases. The germline gives CDR1 LNHNV, CDR2 YYDKDF (reference sequence). The CDR3 sequence is 15 residues long. Between the trimmed V and J ends, which lost 8 bases and 0 bases, there was a span of 14 bases. The CDR3 reads CATREGPYSNQPQHF. In DNA, the CDR3 is TGTGCCACCCGCGAGGGACCTTATAGCAATCAGCCCCAGCATTTT.

This clonotype was seen more than once but under ten times. V is TRBV29-1 and J is TRBJ2-1; D may be TRBD1 (5 bases). V lost 5 bases and J 8 bases, leaving 16 bases between the germline ends. CDR1 and CDR2 (germline): SQVTM, ANQGSEA. This CDR3 has 13 amino acids. The CDR3 nucleotides are TGCAGCGTTAGAATGACAGCTTCCTATGAGCAGTTCTTC. Amino acids: CSVRMTASYEQFF.

There are a few counts of this clonotype. DNA of the CDR3: TGCGCCAGCAGCCAAGAGGGACAGGACCCTTGGAATGAGCAGTTCTTC. Translation gives CASSQEGQDPWNEQFF. The V gene is TRBV4-3, the J gene TRBJ2-1; 8 bases agree with TRBD1. Trimming cost V 0 bases and J 7 bases; bases outside gene matches: 8. Germline CDR1 reads LGHNA; CDR2 reads YSLEER. The CDR3 consists of 16 residues.

The chain is built from TRBV4-1 and TRBJ1-4, with unresolved D. Germline CDR1 MGHRA, CDR2 YSYEKL. CDR3 size: 13 residues. The V gene lost 4 bases and the J gene lost 8 bases, with 11 bases spanning the gap. In DNA form, the CDR3 reads TGCGCCAGCAGCCGGACCTTAGGCGAAAAACTGTTTTTT. This sequence encodes CASSRTLGEKLFF.

This rearrangement joins TRBV6-5 to TRBJ2-7, with D maybe TRBD2 (6 bases). V was pared by 0 bases and J by 2 bases, with 11 bases between. The CDR3 runs to 15 residues. Germline loops: CDR1 MNHEY, CDR2 SVGAGI. CDR3 nucleotide sequence: TGTGCCAGCAGTTACTCGAGGGACTTACCCTACGAGCAGTACTTC. It specifies CASSYSRDLPYEQYF.

The V gene is TRBV2, the J gene TRBJ2-3; 7 bases are a match to TRBD1. The CDR3 consists of 15 residues. V gave up 7 bases and J gave up 5 bases; unmatched junction bases: 12. The V gene's germline CDR1 is SNHLY and CDR2 FYNNEI. CDR3 loop: CASTEGAQELDTQYF. The DNA of the CDR3 is TGTGCCAGCACCGAGGGGGCGCAGGAGTTAGATACGCAGTATTTT.

On this clonotype itself: Possible read error: a much larger clone is one base away. This chain uses TRBV6-4 with TRBJ2-3; a weak D match, TRBD1 (6 bases). The germline gives CDR1 MRHNA, CDR2 SNTAGT. The CDR3 length is 13 residues. The germline V and J ends were trimmed by 5 bases and 3 bases, with 9 bases remaining between them. The CDR3 spells CASSRDRTDTQYF. CDR3 nucleotides: TGTGCCAGCAGTCGCGACAGGACAGATACGCAGTATTTT.

This clonotype was observed at least ten times. The rearrangement links TRBV4-2 to TRBJ2-7; no firm D call. The germline V gene has CDR1 LGHNA and CDR2 YNFKEQ. With 4 bases removed from V and 1 base from J, the gap between germline ends came to 8 bases. The CDR3 has 13 amino acids. The CDR3 here is CASSPTNSYEQYF. CDR3 in DNA: TGTGCCAGCAGCCCGACCAATTCCTACGAGCAGTACTTC.

V gene TRBV5-1 combines with J gene TRBJ2-5; 13 bases are a match to TRBD2. This CDR3 region has 18 residues. V lost 4 bases to trimming and J lost 5 bases; unmatched junction nucleotides: 14. Per the germline V gene, CDR1 is SGHRS and CDR2 is YFSETQ. CDR3 protein: CASSPGTSGISGGETQYF. CDR3 nucleotides: TGCGCCAGCAGCCCCGGGACTAGCGGGATATCGGGCGGCGAGACCCAGTACTTC.

The CDR3 protein is CASSPRVDTEAFF. CDR3 nucleotides: TGTGCCAGCAGTCCCCGGGTGGACACTGAAGCTTTCTTT. This chain joins TRBV12-3 or TRBV12-4 and TRBJ1-1; D is unresolved. Trimming stripped 5 bases from V and 3 bases from J, with 10 bases between. There are 13 residues in the CDR3.

This clonotype was observed a handful of times. The chain has TRBV12-3 or TRBV12-4 and TRBJ2-3; TRBD1 matches 7 bases. The junction had 19 bases not matched to a gene; V was cut back by 6 bases and J by 4 bases. CDR3 length: 18 residues. This CDR3 is CASSLELNPGGFSDTQYF. For the CDR3, the DNA is TGTGCCAGCAGCTTGGAGCTTAATCCAGGGGGTTTTTCAGATACGCAGTATTTT.

In this sample, this clonotype turned up a few times. The chain recombines TRBV4-1 with TRBJ2-1; maybe TRBD1 (6 bases). This CDR3 has 16 amino acids. Trimming stripped 0 bases from V and 6 bases from J, with 15 bases between. The V gene's germline CDR1 is MGHRA and CDR2 YSYEKL. The CDR3 nucleotides read TGCGCCAGCAGCCAAGAAACAGGGTGGTTCAGCAATGAGCAGTTCTTC. Residues: CASSQETGWFSNEQFF.

The chain employs TRBV7-6 and TRBJ2-7, with no clear D. The germline CDR1 and CDR2 sequences are SGHVS and FNYEAQ. V was pared by 1 base and J by 5 bases, with 12 bases between. The CDR3 consists of 14 residues. The chain's CDR3 is CASSLEVSADEQYF. In DNA form, the CDR3 reads TGTGCCAGCAGCTTAGAAGTCTCCGCGGACGAGCAGTACTTC.

This clonotype has more than one count but fewer than ten. This chain joins TRBV5-6 and TRBJ1-2, with D unclear. V lost 2 bases, J lost 4 bases, and 9 bases lay in between. The CDR3 runs to 13 residues. The germline CDR1 and CDR2 sequences are SGHDT and YYEEEE. This chain's CDR3 is CASSFETGYGYTF. CDR3 sequence (DNA): TGTGCCAGCAGCTTCGAGACGGGCTATGGCTACACCTTC.

Here the CDR3 DNA reads TGTGCCAGCAGTCCCACTTTTGCTGGAGAGACCCAGTACTTC. This translates into CASSPTFAGETQYF. The chain employs TRBV11-2 and TRBJ2-7, with unresolved D. TRBJ2-5 matches the DNA end more closely, so the J call is doubtful. Germline V CDR1 and CDR2: SGHAT, FQNNGV. There are 14 residues in the CDR3.

The gene calls are TRBV7-2 and TRBJ2-3; no clear D gene. CDR1 is SGHTA and CDR2 is FQGNSA in the germline V gene. This CDR3 has 14 amino acids. With 6 bases removed from V and 1 base from J, the gap between germline ends came to 11 bases. The CDR3 spells CASRLQGGTDTQYF. In DNA, the CDR3 is TGTGCCAGCAGACTACAAGGAGGCACAGATACGCAGTATTTT.

This clonotype was seen a few times. The chain employs TRBV7-2 and TRBJ2-7, with 8 bases matching TRBD2. Germline values: CDR1 SGHTA, CDR2 FQGNSA. V lost 4 bases, J lost 2 bases, and 10 bases stayed unmatched. The CDR3 length is 16 residues. The CDR3 DNA is TGTGCCAGCAGCTCATACGGCGGGGGGTCGACCTACGAGCAGTACTTC. It specifies CASSSYGGGSTYEQYF.

The chain combines TRBV7-2 with TRBJ2-1, with D perhaps matching TRBD2 (6 bases). This CDR3 has 13 residues. Per the germline V gene, CDR1 is SGHTA and CDR2 is FQGNSA. V was trimmed by 1 base and J by 10 bases, leaving 11 bases between them. The CDR3 loop reads CASSLEPLAEQFF. The CDR3 nucleotides are TGTGCCAGCAGCTTAGAACCGCTAGCGGAGCAGTTCTTC.

The chain recombines TRBV11-2 with TRBJ2-7; D might be TRBD1 or TRBD2, each matching 7 bases. V lost 6 bases and J lost 6, with 18 bases in between. This CDR3 has 14 amino acids. The germline gives CDR1 SGHAT, CDR2 FQNNGV. As DNA, the CDR3 is TGTGCCAGCAGACCACTGAGGGAGGGGGCCGAGCAGTACTTC. Its protein product is CASRPLREGAEQYF.

The rearrangement uses TRBV27 and TRBJ2-1; 9 bases line up with TRBD1. Trimming cost V 3 bases and J 11 bases; bases outside gene matches: 5. This CDR3 comprises 13 residues. The germline V gene encodes CDR1 MNHEY and CDR2 SMNVEV (reference sequence). The CDR3 DNA reads TGTGCCAGCAGTTTGTCAACAGGGGGCAAGCAGTTCTTC. Its translation: CASSLSTGGKQFF.

The rearrangement uses TRBV10-3 and TRBJ2-1; TRBD1 matches 12 bases. The CDR3 sequence is 16 residues long. CDR1 ENHRY and CDR2 SYGVKD come from the germline V gene. With V trimmed by 2 bases and J by 13 bases, 12 bases remained unmatched. CDR3 bases: TGTGCCATCAGTGAGGATTTTGGGACAGGGGGCCTCCAACAGTTCTTC. Amino acid sequence: CAISEDFGTGGLQQFF.

The genes are TRBV4-3 and TRBJ1-1, with 8 bases lining up with TRBD1. Germline V CDR1 and CDR2: LGHNA, YSLEER. This CDR3 comprises 15 residues. V dropped 3 bases and J dropped 4; count of bases not matched to a gene: 7. This chain's CDR3 is CASSHRTGWPTEAFF. DNA of the CDR3: TGCGCCAGCAGCCATCGGACAGGGTGGCCCACTGAAGCTTTCTTT.